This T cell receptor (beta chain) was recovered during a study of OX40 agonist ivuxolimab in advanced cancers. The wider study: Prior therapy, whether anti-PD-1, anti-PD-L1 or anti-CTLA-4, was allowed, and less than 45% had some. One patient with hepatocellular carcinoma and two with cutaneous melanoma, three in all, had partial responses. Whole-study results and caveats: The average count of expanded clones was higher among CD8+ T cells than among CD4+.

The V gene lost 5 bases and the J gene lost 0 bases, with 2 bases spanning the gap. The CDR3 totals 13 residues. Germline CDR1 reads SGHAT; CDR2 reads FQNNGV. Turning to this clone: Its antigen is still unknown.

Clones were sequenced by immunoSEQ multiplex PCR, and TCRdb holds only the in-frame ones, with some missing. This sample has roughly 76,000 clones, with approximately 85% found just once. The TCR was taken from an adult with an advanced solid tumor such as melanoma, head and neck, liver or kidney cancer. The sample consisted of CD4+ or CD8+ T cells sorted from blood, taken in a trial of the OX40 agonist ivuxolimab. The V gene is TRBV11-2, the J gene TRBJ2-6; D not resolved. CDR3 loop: CASSPSGANVLTF. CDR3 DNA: TGTGCCAGCAGCCCCTCTGGGGCCAACGTCCTGACTTTC.